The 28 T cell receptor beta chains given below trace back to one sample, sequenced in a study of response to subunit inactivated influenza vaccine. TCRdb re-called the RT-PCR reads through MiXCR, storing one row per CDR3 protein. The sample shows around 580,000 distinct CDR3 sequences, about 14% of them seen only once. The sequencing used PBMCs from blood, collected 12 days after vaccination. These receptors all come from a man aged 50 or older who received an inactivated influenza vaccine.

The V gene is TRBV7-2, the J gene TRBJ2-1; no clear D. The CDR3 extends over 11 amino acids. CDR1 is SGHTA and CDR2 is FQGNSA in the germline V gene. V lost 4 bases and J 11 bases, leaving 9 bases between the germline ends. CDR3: CASSSFEKQFF. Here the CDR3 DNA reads TGTGCCAGCAGCTCCTTCGAAAAGCAGTTCTTC.

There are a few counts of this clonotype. CDR3 protein: CSARLAGVHSYNEQFF. CDR3 in DNA: TGCAGTGCTAGACTAGCGGGAGTTCACTCCTACAATGAGCAGTTCTTC. The chain has TRBV20-1 and TRBJ2-1; TRBD2 aligns across 10 bases. CDR3 size: 16 residues. Germline V gene sequence: CDR1 DFQATT, CDR2 SNEGSKA (reference sequence). V lost 2 bases, J lost 0 bases, and 4 bases stayed unmatched.

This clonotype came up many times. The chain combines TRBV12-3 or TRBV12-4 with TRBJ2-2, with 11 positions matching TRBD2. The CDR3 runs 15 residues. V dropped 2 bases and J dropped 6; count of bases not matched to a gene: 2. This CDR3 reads CASSLSLAGAGELFF. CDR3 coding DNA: TGTGCCAGCAGTTTATCACTAGCGGGAGCCGGGGAGCTGTTTTTT.

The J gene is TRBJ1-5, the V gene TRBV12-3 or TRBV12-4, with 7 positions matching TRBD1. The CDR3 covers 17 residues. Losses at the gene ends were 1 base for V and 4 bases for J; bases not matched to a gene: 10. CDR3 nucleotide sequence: TGTGCCAGCAGTTTAGGAAGCCACAGGGGACGGAATCAGCCCCAGCATTTT. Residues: CASSLGSHRGRNQPQHF.

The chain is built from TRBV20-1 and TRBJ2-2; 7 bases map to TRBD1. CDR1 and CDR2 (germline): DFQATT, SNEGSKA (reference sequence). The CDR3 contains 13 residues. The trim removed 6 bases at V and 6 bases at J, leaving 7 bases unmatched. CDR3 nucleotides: TGCAGTGCCCAAGACAGGGTTGCCGGGGAGCTGTTTTTT. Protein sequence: CSAQDRVAGELFF.

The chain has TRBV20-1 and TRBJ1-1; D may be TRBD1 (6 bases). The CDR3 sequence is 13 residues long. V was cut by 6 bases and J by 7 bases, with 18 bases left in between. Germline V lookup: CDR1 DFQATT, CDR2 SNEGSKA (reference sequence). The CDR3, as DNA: TGCAGTGCCCAACTGGGGGCTTACGGTGAAGCTTTCTTT. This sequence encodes CSAQLGAYGEAFF.

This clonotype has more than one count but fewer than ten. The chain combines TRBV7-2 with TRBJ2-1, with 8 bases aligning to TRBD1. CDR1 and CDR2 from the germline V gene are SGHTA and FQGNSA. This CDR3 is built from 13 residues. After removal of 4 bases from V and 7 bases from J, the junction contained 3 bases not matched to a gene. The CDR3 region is CASSSRTGNEQFF. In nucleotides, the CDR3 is TGTGCCAGCAGCTCCCGGACAGGGAATGAGCAGTTCTTC.

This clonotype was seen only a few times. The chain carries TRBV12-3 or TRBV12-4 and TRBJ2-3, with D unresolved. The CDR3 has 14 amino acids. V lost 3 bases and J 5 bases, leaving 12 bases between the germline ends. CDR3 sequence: CASSFSPTEDTQYF. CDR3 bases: TGTGCCAGCAGTTTTTCCCCCACGGAAGATACGCAGTATTTT.

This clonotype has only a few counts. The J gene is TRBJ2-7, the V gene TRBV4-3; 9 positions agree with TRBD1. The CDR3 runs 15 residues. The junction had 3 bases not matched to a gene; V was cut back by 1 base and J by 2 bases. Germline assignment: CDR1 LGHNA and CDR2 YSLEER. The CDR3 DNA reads TGCGCCAGCAGCCAAGGCACAGGGGGCGCCTACGAGCAGTACTTC. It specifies CASSQGTGGAYEQYF.

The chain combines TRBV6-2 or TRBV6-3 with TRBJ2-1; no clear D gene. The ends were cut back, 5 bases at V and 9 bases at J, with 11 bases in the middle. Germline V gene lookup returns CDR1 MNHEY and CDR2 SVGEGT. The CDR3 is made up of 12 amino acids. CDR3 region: CASSPPEGEQFF. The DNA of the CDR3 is TGTGCCAGCAGTCCCCCGGAAGGTGAGCAGTTCTTC.

For the CDR3, the DNA is TGTGCCTGGAGTGGGGACAATTTGAGTTACGAGCAGTACTTC. The encoded protein is CAWSGDNLSYEQYF. This rearrangement joins TRBV30 to TRBJ2-7; tentative D call: TRBD1 (6 bases). Looked up from germline, CDR1 is GTSNPN and CDR2 is SVGIG (reference sequence). V was cut by 1 base and J by 4 bases, with 14 bases left in between. The CDR3 consists of 14 residues.

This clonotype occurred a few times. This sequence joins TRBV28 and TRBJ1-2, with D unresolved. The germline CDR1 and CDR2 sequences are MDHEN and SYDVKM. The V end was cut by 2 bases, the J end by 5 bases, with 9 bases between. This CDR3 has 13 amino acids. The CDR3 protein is CASSLGPFYGYTF. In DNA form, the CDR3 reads TGTGCCAGCAGTTTAGGTCCCTTTTATGGCTACACCTTC.

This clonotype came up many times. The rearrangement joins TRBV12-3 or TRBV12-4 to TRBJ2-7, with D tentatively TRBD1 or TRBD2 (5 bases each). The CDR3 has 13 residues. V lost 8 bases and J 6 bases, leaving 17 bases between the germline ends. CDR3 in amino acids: CASSLREGTEQYF. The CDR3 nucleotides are TGTGCCAGCTCCTTAAGGGAAGGGACCGAGCAGTACTTC.

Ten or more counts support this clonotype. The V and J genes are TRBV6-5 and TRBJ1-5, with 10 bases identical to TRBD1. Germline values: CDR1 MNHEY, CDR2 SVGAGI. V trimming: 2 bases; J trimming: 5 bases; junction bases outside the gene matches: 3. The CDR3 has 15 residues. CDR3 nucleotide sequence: TGTGCCAGCAGTTACGGACAGGGGGGGGATCAGCCCCAGCATTTT. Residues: CASSYGQGGDQPQHF.

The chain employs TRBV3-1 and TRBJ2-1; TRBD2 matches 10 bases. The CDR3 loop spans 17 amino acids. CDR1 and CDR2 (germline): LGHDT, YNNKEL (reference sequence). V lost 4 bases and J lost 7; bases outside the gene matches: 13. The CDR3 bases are TGTGCCAGCAGCCGGCTAGCGGGAGCGACTGTTGGGAATGAGCAGTTCTTC. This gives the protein CASSRLAGATVGNEQFF.

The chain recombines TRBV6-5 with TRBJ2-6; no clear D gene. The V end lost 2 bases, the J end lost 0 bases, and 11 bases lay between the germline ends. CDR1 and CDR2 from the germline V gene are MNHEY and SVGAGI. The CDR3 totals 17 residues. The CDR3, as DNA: TGTGCCAGCAGTTACCTGGCAGCCCTCTCTGGGGCCAACGTCCTGACTTTC. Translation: CASSYLAALSGANVLTF.

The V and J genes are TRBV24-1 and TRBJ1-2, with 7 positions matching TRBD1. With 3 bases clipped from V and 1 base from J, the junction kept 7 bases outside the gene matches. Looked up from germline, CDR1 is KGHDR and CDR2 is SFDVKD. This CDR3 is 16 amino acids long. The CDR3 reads CATSDGTAWFNYGYTF. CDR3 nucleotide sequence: TGTGCCACCAGTGATGGGACAGCTTGGTTTAACTATGGCTACACCTTC.

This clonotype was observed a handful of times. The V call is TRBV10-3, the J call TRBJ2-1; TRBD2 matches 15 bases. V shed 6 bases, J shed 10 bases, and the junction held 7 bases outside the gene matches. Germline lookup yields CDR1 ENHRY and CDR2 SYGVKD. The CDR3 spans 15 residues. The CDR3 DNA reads TGTGCCATCAGCACCGGGACTAGCGGGGGGTTCGAGCAGTTCTTC. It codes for CAISTGTSGGFEQFF.

The CDR3 region has the DNA TGTGCCAGCAGCTTAGCAAGGTGGACTAGCGGAACCGGGGAGCTGTTTTTT. Encoded protein: CASSLARWTSGTGELFF. This chain joins TRBV11-2 and TRBJ2-2, with TRBD2 matching 10 bases. The junction had 7 bases not matched to a gene; V was cut back by 1 base and J by 5 bases. CDR3 length equals 17 residues. Looked up from germline, CDR1 is SGHAT and CDR2 is FQNNGV.

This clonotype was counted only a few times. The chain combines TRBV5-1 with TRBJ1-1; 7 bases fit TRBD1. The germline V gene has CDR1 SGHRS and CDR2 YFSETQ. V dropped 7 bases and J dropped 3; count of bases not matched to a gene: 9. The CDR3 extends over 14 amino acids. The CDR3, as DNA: TGCGCCAGCTTTGAGACAGGGACCGACACTGAAGCTTTCTTT. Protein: CASFETGTDTEAFF.

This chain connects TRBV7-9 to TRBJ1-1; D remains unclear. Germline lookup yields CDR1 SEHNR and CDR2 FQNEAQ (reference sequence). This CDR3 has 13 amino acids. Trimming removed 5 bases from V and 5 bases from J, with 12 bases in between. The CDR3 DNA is TGTGCCAGCAGCCAACCTCGGGCGACTGAAGCTTTCTTT. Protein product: CASSQPRATEAFF. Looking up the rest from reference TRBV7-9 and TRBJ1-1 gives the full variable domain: DTGVSQNPRHKITKRGQNVTFRCDPISEHNRLYWYRQTLGQGPEFLTYFQNEAQLEKSRLLSDRFSAERPKGSFSTLEIQRTEQGDSAMYLCASSQPRATEAFFGQGTRLTVV.

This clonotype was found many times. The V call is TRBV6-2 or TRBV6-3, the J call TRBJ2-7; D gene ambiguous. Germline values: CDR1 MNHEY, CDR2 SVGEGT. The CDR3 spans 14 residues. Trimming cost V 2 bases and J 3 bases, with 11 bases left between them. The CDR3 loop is CASSYRQQIYEQYF. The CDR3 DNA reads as TGTGCCAGCAGTTACCGCCAGCAAATCTACGAGCAGTACTTC.

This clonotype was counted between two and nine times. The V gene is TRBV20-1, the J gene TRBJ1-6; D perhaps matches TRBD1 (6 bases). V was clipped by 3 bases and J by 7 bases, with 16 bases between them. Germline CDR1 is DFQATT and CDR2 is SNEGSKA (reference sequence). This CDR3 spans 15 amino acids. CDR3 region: CSASSRGSGNSPLHF. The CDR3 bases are TGCAGTGCTAGTTCCAGGGGATCGGGCAATTCACCCCTCCACTTT.

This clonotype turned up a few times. CDR3 amino acids: CASSQLSGGDGYEQYF. CDR3 DNA sequence: TGTGCCAGCAGTCAACTGTCAGGGGGCGATGGCTACGAGCAGTACTTC. The chain joins TRBV28 to TRBJ2-7, with 8 bases aligning to TRBD1. V shed 5 bases, J shed 3 bases, and the junction held 12 bases outside the gene matches. Germline V gene lookup returns CDR1 MDHEN and CDR2 SYDVKM. This CDR3 spans 16 amino acids. The complete variable domain, with remaining parts taken from reference TRBV28 and TRBJ2-7, reads DVKVTQSSRYLVKRTGEKVFLECVQDMDHENMFWYRQDPGLGLRLIYFSYDVKMKEKGDIPEGYSVSREKKERFSLILESASTNQTSMYLCASSQLSGGDGYEQYFGPGTRLTVT.

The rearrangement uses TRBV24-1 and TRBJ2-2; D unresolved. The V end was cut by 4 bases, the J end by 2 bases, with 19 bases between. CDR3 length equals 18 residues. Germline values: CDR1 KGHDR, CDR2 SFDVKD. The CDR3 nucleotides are TGTGCCACCAGTGACCTCAACCCCAGACACGGTAACACCGGGGAGCTGTTTTTT. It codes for CATSDLNPRHGNTGELFF.

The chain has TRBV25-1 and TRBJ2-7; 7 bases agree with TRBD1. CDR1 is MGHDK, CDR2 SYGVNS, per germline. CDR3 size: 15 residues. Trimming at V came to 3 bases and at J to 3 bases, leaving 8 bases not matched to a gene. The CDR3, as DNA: TGTGCCAGCAGTGATTTACGCGCAGGGGGCTACGAGCAGTACTTC. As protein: CASSDLRAGGYEQYF.

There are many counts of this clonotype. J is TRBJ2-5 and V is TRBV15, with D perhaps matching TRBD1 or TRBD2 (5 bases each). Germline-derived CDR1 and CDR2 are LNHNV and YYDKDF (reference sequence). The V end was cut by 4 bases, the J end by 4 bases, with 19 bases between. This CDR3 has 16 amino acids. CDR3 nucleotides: TGTGCCACCAGCATCCTCGCTGGGGGTAATTTAGAGACCCAGTACTTC. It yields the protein CATSILAGGNLETQYF.

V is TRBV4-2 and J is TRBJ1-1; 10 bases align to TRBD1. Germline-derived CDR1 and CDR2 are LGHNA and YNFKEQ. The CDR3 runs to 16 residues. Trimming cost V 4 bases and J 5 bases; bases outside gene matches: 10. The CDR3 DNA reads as TGTGCCAGCAGCCCGGACAGGGGGGGCCGAGATACTGAAGCTTTCTTT. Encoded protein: CASSPDRGGRDTEAFF.